Following are 23 T cell receptor beta chains from one sample sequenced in a study of T cell responses to AZD1222 COVID-19 vaccine. TCRdb's copy holds only in-frame clones and misses some; the assay was immunoSEQ multiplex PCR. This table has over 150,000 clones, roughly nine tenths appearing once. Here the sequenced sample was peripheral blood, taken 28 days after the second AZD1222 dose. These receptors all stem from an adult who received the AZD1222 COVID-19 vaccine.

V and J are TRBV12-3 or TRBV12-4 and TRBJ2-5, with D hard to call. V shed 7 bases and J shed 3 bases, with 9 bases lying between them. This CDR3 spans 12 amino acids. CDR3 residues: CASTSRKETQYF. The CDR3 DNA sequence: TGTGCCAGCACGAGCCGGAAAGAGACCCAGTACTTC.

This rearrangement joins TRBV27 to TRBJ2-3; no reliable D call. The CDR3 totals 10 residues. Germline CDR1 is MNHEY and CDR2 is SMNVEV (reference sequence). Trimming removed 9 bases from V and 6 bases from J, with 7 bases in between. CDR3 amino acids: CARAMDTQYF. CDR3 DNA sequence: TGTGCCAGGGCTATGGATACGCAGTATTTT.

The genes are TRBV30 and TRBJ1-3, with a possible D match to TRBD1 (6 bases). The length of the CDR3 is 15 residues. The germline V gene encodes CDR1 GTSNPN and CDR2 SVGIG (reference sequence). V gave up 3 bases and J gave up 0 bases, with 12 bases separating them. CDR3 DNA sequence: TGTGCCTGGAGGAGCAGGGGAAGCTCTGGAAACACCATATATTTT. Its translation: CAWRSRGSSGNTIYF.

This chain's CDR3 is CASRVSSGNTIYF. The CDR3 region has the DNA TGTGCCAGCAGGGTATCCTCTGGAAACACCATATATTTT. The chain carries TRBV28 and TRBJ1-3; D is unclear. The germline V and J ends were trimmed by 6 bases and 0 bases, with 6 bases remaining between them. The CDR3 length is 13 residues. Germline-derived CDR1 and CDR2 are MDHEN and SYDVKM.

This clone has more than one count but fewer than ten. V and J are TRBV13 and TRBJ1-1; D is perhaps TRBD1 (5 bases). V lost 3 bases and J lost 8, with 16 bases in between. Germline loops: CDR1 PRHDT, CDR2 FYEKMQ (reference sequence). This CDR3 spans 14 amino acids. The CDR3 nucleotides read TGTGCCAGCAGCTTGGGGCAGGCAGTATCAGAAGCTTTCTTT. This gives the protein CASSLGQAVSEAFF.

The V gene is TRBV27, the J gene TRBJ2-5; 11 bases are a match to TRBD1. Germline V gene sequence: CDR1 MNHEY, CDR2 SMNVEV (reference sequence). The CDR3 consists of 14 residues. Germline trimming cut 5 bases from V and 4 bases from J; bases unmatched to any gene: 3. The CDR3 sequence: CASSPGTGGETQYF. In DNA, the CDR3 is TGTGCCAGCAGTCCAGGGACAGGGGGAGAGACCCAGTACTTC.

This rearrangement joins TRBV5-1 to TRBJ1-1; no firm D call. The CDR3 totals 17 residues. Trimming pared 0 bases from V and 1 base from J, leaving 16 bases between. Germline V gives CDR1 SGHRS, CDR2 YFSETQ. This chain's CDR3 is CASSLGAALKENTEAFF. DNA for the CDR3: TGCGCCAGCAGCTTGGGGGCGGCCCTAAAAGAGAACACTGAAGCTTTCTTT.

V usage is TRBV19 and J usage is TRBJ1-1; D might be TRBD1 (5 bases). Germline V CDR1 and CDR2: LNHDA, SQIVND (reference sequence). Deletions cut 6 bases from V and 5 bases from J, with 13 bases between. This CDR3 is 13 amino acids long. In nucleotides, the CDR3 is TGTGCCAGTAGGGAGGCAGGGTTGACTGAAGCTTTCTTT. It specifies CASREAGLTEAFF.

This clone was counted once. This rearrangement joins TRBV12-3 or TRBV12-4 to TRBJ1-1; no clear D gene. Trimming took 5 bases from V and 1 from J, leaving 8 bases between them. This CDR3 contains 13 residues. CDR3 region: CASSGDWNTEAFF. CDR3 bases: TGTGCCAGCAGTGGTGACTGGAACACTGAAGCTTTCTTT.

V usage is TRBV19 and J usage is TRBJ1-1; the D is unclear. From germline, CDR1 is LNHDA and CDR2 SQIVND (reference sequence). The CDR3 totals 16 residues. V lost 0 bases to trimming and J lost 0 bases, with 11 bases between them. The CDR3 coding sequence is TGTGCCAGTAGTATAGACCCACCCCCATTGAACACTGAAGCTTTCTTT. It yields the protein CASSIDPPPLNTEAFF.

This clone came up a few times. In DNA form, the CDR3 reads TGTGCCACCTCGGGACAGAGGAGGGGATATAGCAATCAGCCCCAGCATTTT. It yields the protein CATSGQRRGYSNQPQHF. The chain combines TRBV28 with TRBJ1-5, with TRBD1 matching over 7 bases. V was pared by 10 bases and J by 0 bases, with 15 bases of the junction left unmatched. This CDR3 is built from 17 residues. Germline-derived CDR1 and CDR2 are MDHEN and SYDVKM.

This clone was detected only once. J is TRBJ1-2 and V is TRBV28; 8 bases map to TRBD1. This CDR3 has 15 residues. The germline V gene has CDR1 MDHEN and CDR2 SYDVKM. V gave up 3 bases and J gave up 4 bases; unmatched junction bases: 7. CDR3 nucleotide sequence: TGTGCCAGCAGTTTCTCAGGGGGCGATGTCTATGGCTACACCTTC. Encoded protein: CASSFSGGDVYGYTF.

The J gene is TRBJ1-5, the V gene TRBV3-1 (or the pseudogene TRBV3-2); TRBD1 is a possible D gene (6 bases). The CDR3 runs to 15 residues. With 1 base removed from V and 6 bases from J, the gap between germline ends came to 13 bases. In germline, CDR1 is LGHDT, CDR2 YNNKEL (reference sequence). The CDR3 loop is CASSQGGGPGQPQHF. CDR3 DNA sequence: TGTGCCAGCAGCCAAGGAGGGGGGCCAGGTCAGCCCCAGCATTTT.

The chain combines TRBV7-3 with TRBJ2-3, with a tentative D call TRBD2 (6 bases). This CDR3 is built from 16 residues. Germline V gene data show CDR1 as SGHTA and CDR2 as FQGTGA. V dropped 5 bases and J dropped 3 bases, with 18 bases sitting between them. DNA for the CDR3: TGTGCCAGCAGCCCTACCCCGGACGGGAGTACAGATACGCAGTATTTT. It encodes CASSPTPDGSTDTQYF.

The chain is built from TRBV7-2 and TRBJ2-1; D is possibly TRBD1 or TRBD2 (5 bases each). V was shortened by 5 bases and J by 12 bases, with 14 bases between the two germline ends. The germline CDR1 and CDR2 sequences are SGHTA and FQGNSA. CDR3 length: 12 amino acids. The CDR3 reads CASSPGTLRQFF. Here the CDR3 DNA reads TGTGCCAGCAGCCCGGGGACCCTTAGGCAGTTCTTC.

This chain connects TRBV7-2 to TRBJ2-5, with D maybe TRBD1 (5 bases). The CDR3 contains 14 residues. Between the trimmed V and J ends, which lost 6 bases and 7 bases, there was a span of 18 bases. Looked up from germline, CDR1 is SGHTA and CDR2 is FQGNSA. CDR3 DNA sequence: TGTGCCAGCAGTTACGGACACAATAAGGGGACCCAGTACTTC. Its translation is CASSYGHNKGTQYF.

The chain employs TRBV7-2 and TRBJ2-1, with TRBD2 identical over 8 bases. Trimming took 5 bases from V and 10 from J; bases not matched to a gene: 13. The CDR3 loop spans 15 amino acids. In germline, CDR1 is SGHTA, CDR2 FQGNSA. For the CDR3, the DNA is TGTGCCAGCAGCCTCTCGCCGGGACTAGGCCGGGAGCAGTTCTTC. It codes for CASSLSPGLGREQFF.

This chain connects TRBV4-1 to TRBJ2-2; D not resolved. V was cut by 4 bases and J by 4 bases, with 10 bases left in between. The length of the CDR3 is 14 residues. CDR1 and CDR2 from the germline V gene are MGHRA and YSYEKL. The CDR3 DNA reads as TGCGCCAGCAGCCCTCACCCGAGCACCGGGGAGCTGTTTTTT. Translating gives CASSPHPSTGELFF.

This clone was picked up one time. The CDR3 protein is CASSFSQGYEQYF. CDR3 sequence (DNA): TGTGCCAGCAGCTTTTCACAGGGGTACGAGCAGTACTTC. The genes are TRBV7-2 and TRBJ2-7; TRBD1 matches 7 bases. The CDR3 loop spans 13 amino acids. V lost 3 bases to trimming and J lost 4 bases; unmatched junction nucleotides: 3. Germline lookup yields CDR1 SGHTA and CDR2 FQGNSA.

V gene TRBV5-1 combines with J gene TRBJ1-1, with 7 bases lining up with TRBD1. CDR3 length: 15 residues. Germline V lookup: CDR1 SGHRS, CDR2 YFSETQ. J was trimmed by 3 bases and V by 5 bases; bases with no gene match: 10. CDR3 loop: CASRLPDRKDTEAFF. The CDR3 region has the DNA TGCGCCAGCAGACTCCCGGACAGGAAAGACACTGAAGCTTTCTTT.

The chain couples TRBV27 to TRBJ1-5; 11 positions agree with TRBD1. J was trimmed by 4 bases and V by 5 bases; bases with no gene match: 7. This CDR3 contains 16 residues. Germline V lookup: CDR1 MNHEY, CDR2 SMNVEV (reference sequence). Written as DNA, the CDR3 is TGTGCCAGCAGTCCTGGGGGACAGGGGGGGAATCAGCCCCAGCATTTT. Translating gives CASSPGGQGGNQPQHF.

The chain recombines TRBV28 with TRBJ2-3, with TRBD1 matching 8 bases. This CDR3 contains 15 residues. V trimming: 0 bases; J trimming: 1 base; junction bases outside the gene matches: 0. Germline lookup yields CDR1 MDHEN and CDR2 SYDVKM. CDR3 sequence: CASSLWGQGTDTQYF. In DNA form, the CDR3 reads TGTGCCAGCAGTTTATGGGGACAGGGCACAGATACGCAGTATTTT.

V usage is TRBV5-6 and J usage is TRBJ2-3; no clear D. CDR3 length equals 16 residues. V dropped 0 bases and J dropped 4 bases, with 15 bases sitting between them. CDR1 and CDR2 (germline): SGHDT, YYEEEE. The CDR3 nucleotides read TGTGCCAGCAGCTTGGTTGCGGTAATGGCTGCAGATACGCAGTATTTT. Translation: CASSLVAVMAADTQYF. Supplemented by reference TRBV5-6 and TRBJ2-3, the full variable domain reads DAGVTQSPTHLIKTRGQQVTLRCSPKSGHDTVSWYQQALGQGPQFIFQYYEEEERQRGNFPDRFSGHQFPNYSSELNVNALLLGDSALYLCASSLVAVMAADTQYFGPGTRLTVL.